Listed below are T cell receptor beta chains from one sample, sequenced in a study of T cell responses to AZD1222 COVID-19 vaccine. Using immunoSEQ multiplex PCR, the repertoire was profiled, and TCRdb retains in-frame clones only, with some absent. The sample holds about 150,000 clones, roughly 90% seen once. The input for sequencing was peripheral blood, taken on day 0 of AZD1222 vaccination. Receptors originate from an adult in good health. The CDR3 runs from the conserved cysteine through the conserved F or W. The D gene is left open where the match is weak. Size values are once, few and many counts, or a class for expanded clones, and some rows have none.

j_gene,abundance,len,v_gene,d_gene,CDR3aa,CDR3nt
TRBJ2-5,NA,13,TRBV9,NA,CASSVTAGETQYF,TGTGCCAGCAGCGTAACGGCAGGAGAGACCCAGTACTTC
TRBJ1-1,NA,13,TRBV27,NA,CASSSRVNTEAFF,TGTGCCAGCAGTTCCAGGGTAAACACTGAAGCTTTCTTT
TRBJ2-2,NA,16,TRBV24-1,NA,CATSVGSGVNTGELFF,TGTGCCACCAGTGTAGGTTCCGGGGTGAACACCGGGGAGCTGTTTTTT
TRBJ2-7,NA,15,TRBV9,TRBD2,CASSPMGGSVKEQYF,TGTGCCAGCAGCCCGATGGGGGGGTCGGTAAAGGAGCAGTACTTC
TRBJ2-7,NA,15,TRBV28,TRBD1,CASSSRTGAFYEQYF,TGTGCCAGCAGTTCGCGGACAGGGGCATTTTACGAGCAGTACTTC
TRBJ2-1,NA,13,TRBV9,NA,CASSVLGSNEQFF,TGTGCCAGCAGCGTACTGGGTTCGAATGAGCAGTTCTTC
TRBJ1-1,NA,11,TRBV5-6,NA,CASRLGGEAFF,TGTGCCAGCAGATTAGGCGGTGAAGCTTTCTTT
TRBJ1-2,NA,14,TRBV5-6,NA,CASSARWTYYGYTF,TGTGCCAGCAGCGCCCGATGGACCTACTATGGCTACACCTTC
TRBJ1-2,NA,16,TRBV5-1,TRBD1,CASSYYPGTGLYGYTF,TGCGCCAGCAGCTATTATCCCGGGACAGGGTTATATGGCTACACCTTC
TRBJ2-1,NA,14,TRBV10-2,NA,CASSEPTVEYEQFF,TGCGCCAGCAGTGAGCCCACAGTAGAGTATGAGCAGTTCTTC
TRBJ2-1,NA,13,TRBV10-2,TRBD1,CASRDRVYNEQFF,TGCGCCAGTCGGGACAGGGTTTACAATGAGCAGTTCTTC
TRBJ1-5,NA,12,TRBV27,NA,CASSWVYQPQHF,TGTGCCAGCAGTTGGGTTTATCAGCCCCAGCATTTT
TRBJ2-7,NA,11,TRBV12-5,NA,CASGRVGLQYF,TGTGCTAGCGGTCGCGTGGGTCTGCAGTACTTC
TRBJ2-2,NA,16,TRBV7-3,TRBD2,CASRRGLAGNTGELFF,TGTGCCAGCAGAAGAGGGCTAGCGGGAAACACCGGGGAGCTGTTTTTT
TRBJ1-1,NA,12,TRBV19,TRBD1,CASSPRGLEAFF,TGTGCCAGTAGTCCCAGGGGGCTTGAAGCTTTCTTT
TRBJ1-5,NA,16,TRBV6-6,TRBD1,CASSRDRGRDNQPQHF,TGTGCCAGCAGCAGGGACAGGGGGCGAGACAATCAGCCCCAGCATTTT
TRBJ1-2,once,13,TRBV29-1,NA,CSVLKGGSYGYTF,TGCAGCGTTCTCAAGGGTGGGAGTTATGGCTACACCTTC
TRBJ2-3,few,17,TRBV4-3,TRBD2,CASSQARIAGGLDTQYF,TGCGCCAGCAGCCAAGCTCGGATAGCGGGGGGGCTAGATACGCAGTATTTT
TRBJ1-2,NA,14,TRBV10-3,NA,CAISDSKGDYGYTF,TGTGCCATCAGTGATTCGAAAGGCGACTATGGCTACACCTTC
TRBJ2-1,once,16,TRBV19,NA,CASSISGASLENEQFF,TGTGCCAGTAGTATATCAGGGGCCTCCCTGGAGAATGAGCAGTTCTTC
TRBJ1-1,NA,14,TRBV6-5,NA,CASSSTLMNTEAFF,TGTGCCAGCAGTTCAACATTGATGAACACTGAAGCTTTCTTT
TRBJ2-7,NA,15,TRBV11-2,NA,CASSSSDLLSYEQYF,TGTGCCAGCAGCTCCTCGGACTTGCTCTCCTACGAGCAGTACTTC
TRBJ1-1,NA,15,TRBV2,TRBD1,CASRLRQGVNTEAFF,TGTGCCAGCAGACTCAGACAGGGAGTGAACACTGAAGCTTTCTTT
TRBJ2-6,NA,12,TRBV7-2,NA,CASSFYTNVLTF,TGTGCCAGCAGCTTTTACACCAACGTCCTGACTTTC
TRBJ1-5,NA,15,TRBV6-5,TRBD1,CARTWDPGGDQPQHF,TGTGCCAGAACCTGGGACCCAGGGGGTGATCAGCCCCAGCATTTT
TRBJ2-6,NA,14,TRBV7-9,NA,CASSPPGQRNVLTF,TGTGCCAGCAGCCCCCCGGGCCAGAGGAACGTCCTGACTTTC
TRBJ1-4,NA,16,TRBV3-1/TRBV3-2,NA,CASSPHRQVSNEKLFF,TGTGCCAGCAGCCCCCACCGACAGGTTTCTAATGAAAAACTGTTTTTT
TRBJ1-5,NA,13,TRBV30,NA,CAWSPGPSAPQHF,TGTGCCTGGAGTCCCGGGCCCTCAGCTCCCCAGCATTTT
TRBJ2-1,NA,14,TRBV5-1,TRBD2,CASASGLAGDEQFF,TGCGCCAGCGCCTCCGGACTAGCGGGAGACGAGCAGTTCTTC
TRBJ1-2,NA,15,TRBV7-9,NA,CASSFSATEFYGYTF,TGTGCCAGCAGCTTTTCGGCTACAGAATTCTATGGCTACACCTTC
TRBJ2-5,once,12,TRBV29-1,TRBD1,CSSQRTGETQYF,TGCAGCTCCCAGAGGACAGGAGAGACCCAGTACTTC
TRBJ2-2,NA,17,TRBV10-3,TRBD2,CAISHGTSGRFAGELFF,TGTGCCATCAGCCACGGGACTAGCGGGAGATTCGCCGGGGAGCTGTTTTTT
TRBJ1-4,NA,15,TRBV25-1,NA,CASSDPGRANEKLFF,TGTGCCAGCAGCGATCCGGGTAGGGCTAATGAAAAACTGTTTTTT
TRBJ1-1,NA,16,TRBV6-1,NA,CASREFERVRGAEAFF,TGTGCCAGCAGAGAATTTGAGAGGGTCCGGGGTGCTGAAGCTTTCTTT
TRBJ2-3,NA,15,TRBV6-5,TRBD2,CASSWGRAHTDTQYF,TGTGCCAGCAGTTGGGGGAGGGCCCACACAGATACGCAGTATTTT
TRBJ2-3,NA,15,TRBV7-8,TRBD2,CASRSSGSLVNTQYF,TGTGCCAGCAGATCTAGCGGGAGCCTCGTTAATACGCAGTATTTT
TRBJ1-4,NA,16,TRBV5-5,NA,CASSLEGEGFLGKLFF,TGTGCCAGCAGCTTGGAGGGAGAAGGCTTCCTAGGAAAACTGTTTTTT
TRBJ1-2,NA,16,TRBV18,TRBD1,CASSPRGTGSIYGYTF,TGTGCCAGCTCACCCCGAGGGACAGGGAGCATCTATGGCTACACCTTC
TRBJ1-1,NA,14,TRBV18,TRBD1,CASSLGTVNTEAFF,TGTGCCAGCTCACTCGGGACAGTCAACACTGAAGCTTTCTTT
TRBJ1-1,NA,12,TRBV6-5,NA,CASSHMNTEAFF,TGTGCCAGCAGCCACATGAACACTGAAGCTTTCTTT
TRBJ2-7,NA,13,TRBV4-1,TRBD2,CASSPRESYEQYF,TGCGCCAGCAGCCCGCGGGAGTCCTACGAGCAGTACTTC
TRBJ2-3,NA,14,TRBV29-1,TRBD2,CSVVGLAGLDTQYF,TGCAGCGTTGTGGGACTAGCGGGATTGGATACGCAGTATTTT
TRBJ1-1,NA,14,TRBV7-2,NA,CASSPWGGDTEAFF,TGTGCCAGCAGCCCCTGGGGAGGGGACACTGAAGCTTTCTTT
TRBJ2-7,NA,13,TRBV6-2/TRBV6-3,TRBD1,CASSRDRDYEQYF,TGTGCCAGTAGCCGCGACAGGGACTACGAGCAGTACTTC
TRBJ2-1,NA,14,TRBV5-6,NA,CASSPGPSYNEQFF,TGTGCCAGCAGCCCGGGACCAAGCTACAATGAGCAGTTCTTC
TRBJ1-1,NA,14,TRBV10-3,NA,CAISELGANTEAFF,TGTGCCATCAGTGAGTTGGGAGCGAACACTGAAGCTTTCTTT
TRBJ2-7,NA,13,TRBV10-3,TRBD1,CAIKGQETYEQYF,TGTGCCATCAAAGGACAGGAAACCTACGAGCAGTACTTC